Listed below are T cell receptor beta chains from one sample, sequenced in a study of OX40 agonist ivuxolimab in advanced cancers. The assay was immunoSEQ multiplex PCR, and TCRdb's table has in-frame clones only and misses some. This sample has approximately 76,000 clones, with 94% found just once. Sequences were derived from CD4+ or CD8+ T cells sorted from blood, sampled in a trial of the OX40 agonist ivuxolimab. All receptors come from an adult with an advanced solid tumor such as melanoma, head and neck, liver or kidney cancer. Both conserved end residues are part of each CDR3. D genes are given only for firm matches. Rows give clone size only sometimes, using once, few, many, or a class for an expanded clone.

TRBV5-4	TRBD1	.	TRBJ2-1	TGTGCCAGCAAGGGACAGGGATACAATGAGCAGTTCTTC	CASKGQGYNEQFF
TRBV7-2	.	.	TRBJ1-1	TGTGCCAGCAGCTTAGCGACGACGAATGCTGAAGCTTTCTTT	CASSLATTNAEAFF
TRBV7-9	.	.	TRBJ1-2	TGTGCCAGCAGCTTAGGCGGGGCGGGAGGTCATTTC	CASSLGGAGGHF
TRBV19	TRBD1	.	TRBJ2-7	TGTGCCAGTAGTCCCGGACAGGGGGCCTACGAGCAGTACTTC	CASSPGQGAYEQYF
TRBV6-4	TRBD2	once	TRBJ2-4	TGTGCCAGCAGTAAGGCCGGGACTAGCTATAGAAAGAACAAAAACATTCAGTACTTC	CASSKAGTSYRKNKNIQYF
TRBV30	.	.	TRBJ2-1	TGTGCCTGGCTAGAGGCGGGGAATGAGCAGTTCTTC	CAWLEAGNEQFF
TRBV4-3	.	.	TRBJ2-5	TGCGCCAGCAGCCAAGATGTCGGGGGACAGCAAGAGACCCAGTACTTC	CASSQDVGGQQETQYF
TRBV7-3	TRBD1	.	TRBJ2-1	TGTGCCAGCAGCTTGGGGGACAGTCTAACTGAGCAGTTCTTC	CASSLGDSLTEQFF
TRBV9	.	.	TRBJ1-2	TGTGCCAGCAGTTCGGGTGGGGACCCAACTAACTATGGCTACACCTTC	CASSSGGDPTNYGYTF
TRBV5-4	.	.	TRBJ2-7	TGTGCCAGCAGCTTGGGTTCAGGGGCCTTATACGAGCAGTACTTC	CASSLGSGALYEQYF
TRBV19	.	once	TRBJ2-3	TGTGCCAGTAGTTTACTCGCAGATACGCAGTATTTT	CASSLLADTQYF
TRBV30	TRBD1	.	TRBJ1-2	TGTGCCTGGAGTGAACCGACAGGGTCCCCTGTTGTCAACTATGGCTACACCTTC	CAWSEPTGSPVVNYGYTF
TRBV4-3	.	.	TRBJ2-7	TGCGCCAGCAGCCAAGGTAATCGGTACGAGCAGTACTTC	CASSQGNRYEQYF
TRBV13	.	.	TRBJ2-7	TGTGCCAGCAGCTTAGGGGCCGGGAACTACGAGCAGTACTTC	CASSLGAGNYEQYF
TRBV9	.	.	TRBJ1-1	TGTGCCAGCAGCCCAAGGGCAGGGTCGACCACTGAAGCTTTCTTT	CASSPRAGSTTEAFF
TRBV15	TRBD1	.	TRBJ2-7	TGTGCCACCAGCACACCAAGGGGGCTACGGGGCTACGAGCAGTACTTC	CATSTPRGLRGYEQYF
TRBV5-6	.	few	TRBJ1-4	TGTGCCAGCAGCCCCTGGGCAAATGAAAAACTGTTTTTT	CASSPWANEKLFF
TRBV9	TRBD1	few	TRBJ1-2	TGTGCCAGCAGCGTGGGACAGGGTAACTATGGCTACACCTTC	CASSVGQGNYGYTF
TRBV2	.	.	TRBJ1-5	TGTGCCAGCAGTGAGGTTCAGCCAGGACATCAGCCCCAGCATTTT	CASSEVQPGHQPQHF
TRBV7-9	.	.	TRBJ2-7	TGTGCCAGCAGCTTACGTGGCGGGACAGATTACGAGCAGTACTTC	CASSLRGGTDYEQYF
TRBV6-5	.	once	TRBJ2-5	TGTGCCAGCAGTTTTGAGGGGACCCAGTACTTC	CASSFEGTQYF
TRBV29-1	TRBD1	.	TRBJ1-5	TGCAGCGTCCAGACAGGGAGCAATCAGCCCCAGCATTTT	CSVQTGSNQPQHF
TRBV27	.	.	TRBJ2-2	TGTGCCAGCAGTTTATGGGGGTCCGGGGAGCTGTTTTTT	CASSLWGSGELFF
TRBV7-9	TRBD1	.	TRBJ1-2	TGTGCCAGCTCCTTCGGACAGGGAGTCTATGGCTACACCTTC	CASSFGQGVYGYTF
TRBV14	.	.	TRBJ2-5	TGTGCCAGCAGCCAAGTGCGCTCCGAGACCCAGTACTTC	CASSQVRSETQYF
TRBV16	.	.	TRBJ1-1	TGTGCCAGCAGCCCCCCGACAGGGAACACTGAAGCTTTCTTT	CASSPPTGNTEAFF
TRBV27	.	.	TRBJ1-1	TGTGCCAGCAGTTTATCTGGTGAAGCTTTCTTT	CASSLSGEAFF
TRBV30	TRBD2	.	TRBJ2-3	TGTGCCTGGGGAGCGGGGTCTAGCACAGATACGCAGTATTTT	CAWGAGSSTDTQYF
TRBV27	TRBD2	once	TRBJ2-7	TGTGCCAGCAGTCCATCCGGGACTAGCGTCTACGAGCAGTACTTC	CASSPSGTSVYEQYF
TRBV7-8	.	medium-sized	TRBJ2-4	TGTGCCAGCAGCTTAGAGGCGGGATTGGGAAACATTCAGTACTTC	CASSLEAGLGNIQYF
TRBV9	.	.	TRBJ2-3	TGTGCCAGCAGCGTAGGGGAGCACGACTTCACAGATACGCAGTATTTT	CASSVGEHDFTDTQYF
TRBV5-1	.	.	TRBJ2-7	TGCGCCAGCATGGGGGGCTTCTACGAGCAGTACTTC	CASMGGFYEQYF
TRBV7-2	TRBD2	.	TRBJ2-5	TGTGCCAGCAGCTTATCCCACCCCTACCTAGCGGGAGACGAGACCCAGTACTTC	CASSLSHPYLAGDETQYF
TRBV7-2	.	.	TRBJ1-5	TGTGCCAGCAGTTTTGGGGCGCCAGAGAGCAATCAGCCCCAGCATTTT	CASSFGAPESNQPQHF
TRBV27	TRBD2	once	TRBJ2-5	TGTGCCAGCAGCATAGGGACTAGCGGTAAAGAGACCCAGTACTTC	CASSIGTSGKETQYF
TRBV7-2	TRBD1	once	TRBJ1-5	TGTGCCAGCAGCTCAGGACAGGGGCTTCGTCAGCCCCAGCATTTT	CASSSGQGLRQPQHF
TRBV7-8	.	once	TRBJ2-6	TGTGCCAGCAGCTTAGGGTTTTTGCAGGGTTTTTCGGATGGGGCCAACGTCCTGACTTTC	CASSLGFLQGFSDGANVLTF
TRBV6-5	TRBD1	.	TRBJ2-7	TGTGCCAGCAGTTACCGGACAGGTTACGAGCAGTACTTC	CASSYRTGYEQYF
TRBV10-3	.	.	TRBJ1-1	TGTGCCATCAGTTCTCTCACAGATATGAACACTGAAGCTTTCTTT	CAISSLTDMNTEAFF
TRBV9	TRBD2	.	TRBJ2-1	TGTGCCAGCAGCGTCGGGGGGACTAGCGACGATGAGCAGTTCTTC	CASSVGGTSDDEQFF
TRBV27	.	.	TRBJ1-1	TGTGCCAGCAGTTTAAGTACTTCCGCCGAAGCTTTCTTT	CASSLSTSAEAFF
TRBV13	.	.	TRBJ2-3	TGTGCCAGCAGCCCAAGGGGCGGAAGCACAGATACGCAGTATTTT	CASSPRGGSTDTQYF
TRBV5-6	TRBD2	once	TRBJ2-1	TGTGCCAGCAGCTTGTCCGAGACTAGCGGGAGCCTCTCCTACAATGAGCAGTTCTTC	CASSLSETSGSLSYNEQFF
TRBV15	TRBD1	once	TRBJ2-7	TGTGCCACCAGCCTTGAAGCGGGACAGGGCTACGAGCAGTACTTC	CATSLEAGQGYEQYF
TRBV27	.	.	TRBJ1-3	TGTGCCAGCAGTTTAGATGGGTCATACTCTGGAAACACCATATATTTT	CASSLDGSYSGNTIYF
TRBV19	.	.	TRBJ2-2	TGTGCCAGTAGTATGACGCAGGGAAACACCGGGGAGCTGTTTTTT	CASSMTQGNTGELFF
TRBV4-1	.	.	TRBJ2-7	TGCGCCAGCAGCCAAGTTAATTGGGGGAGGCGAAACGAGCAGTACTTC	CASSQVNWGRRNEQYF
TRBV11-2	.	.	TRBJ2-5	TGTGCCAGCAGCTTCCCCGGGGAAGAGACCCAGTACTTC	CASSFPGEETQYF
TRBV28	TRBD2	.	TRBJ2-7	TGTGCCAGCAGGAAGGTAGCGGGCGAGCAGTACTTC	CASRKVAGEQYF
TRBV27	.	.	TRBJ2-7	TGTGCCAGCAGTTTCGGGCAGGGCGAGAACGAGCAGTACTTC	CASSFGQGENEQYF
TRBV4-3	TRBD2	.	TRBJ2-1	TGCGCCAGCAGCCATGATTTCCTAGCGGGACCCGGCGAGGGGTACAATGAGCAGTTCTTC	CASSHDFLAGPGEGYNEQFF
TRBV5-4	.	.	TRBJ2-1	TGTGCCAGCAGCTCCCGGGGGCGGAGGTACCATGAGCAGTTCTTC	CASSSRGRRYHEQFF
TRBV7-8	.	.	TRBJ2-7	TGTGCCAGCAGCTTAGCAAGAGGAAGTAATGAGCAGTACTTC	CASSLARGSNEQYF
TRBV4-2	.	.	TRBJ2-4	TGTGCCAGCAGCCCCGGACCGCAACTAGCCAAAAACATTCAGTACTTC	CASSPGPQLAKNIQYF
TRBV7-9	.	.	TRBJ2-1	TGTGCCAGCAGCCGTCAGGGCAATGAGCAGTTCTTC	CASSRQGNEQFF
TRBV27	TRBD1	.	TRBJ1-5	TGTGCCAGCAGTTTGGGGACAGGTAGGGGTCAGCCCCAGCATTTT	CASSLGTGRGQPQHF